Reported below is one TCR beta chain. V lost 0 bases, J lost 2 bases, and 9 bases lay in between. This CDR3 is 14 amino acids long. Germline V CDR1 and CDR2: SGHNT, YYREEE (reference sequence). Profiling relied on immunoSEQ multiplex PCR, and the TCRdb table lists in-frame clones only, not all of them. Of 80,000 to 100,000 clones in the sample, roughly 94% were seen once. This entry belongs to a study of OX40 agonist ivuxolimab in advanced cancers. Study-wide background: Of the patients, three showed partial responses, one with hepatocellular carcinoma and two with cutaneous melanoma.

The rearrangement uses TRBV5-4 and TRBJ2-7; tentative D call: TRBD1 (5 bases). The source was CD4+ or CD8+ T cells sorted from blood, collected in a trial of the OX40 agonist ivuxolimab. The sequence was obtained from an adult with an advanced solid tumor such as melanoma, head and neck, liver or kidney cancer. CDR3 protein: CASSLGGGTYEQYF. In DNA form, the CDR3 reads TGTGCCAGCAGCTTGGGGGGCGGAACCTACGAGCAGTACTTC.